The 3 T cell receptor beta chains below come from one sample, sequenced in a study of control samples from healthy donors and cancer patients. The protocol was immunoSEQ multiplex PCR, while the TCRdb copy is restricted to in-frame clones and leaves out a portion. The repertoire holds roughly 55,000 clones, with roughly 90% as singletons. Specimen: PBMCs. Every receptor here comes from a middle-aged man with colorectal cancer.

The CDR3 sequence: CASSLVFIGTGDTDTQYF. CDR3 coding DNA: TGTGCCAGCAGCTTAGTTTTTATCGGGACAGGGGACACAGATACGCAGTATTTT. The chain employs TRBV11-3 and TRBJ2-3; 10 bases map to TRBD1. J lost 2 bases, V lost 1 base, and 9 bases had no gene match. This CDR3 is built from 18 residues. Germline V gives CDR1 SGHNT, CDR2 YENEEA.

This clone was counted between two and nine times. This chain connects TRBV7-9 to TRBJ1-2; D is uncertain. Trimming left V 3 bases short and J 8 bases short, with 10 bases between. The CDR3 totals 12 residues. Germline CDR1 and CDR2: SEHNR and FQNEAQ (reference sequence). The CDR3 spells CASSLQEGGYTF. The CDR3 DNA reads as TGTGCCAGCAGCTTGCAGGAGGGCGGCTACACCTTC.

This clone was seen a few times. This chain connects TRBV5-1 to TRBJ1-1; 8 positions agree with TRBD1. The CDR3 consists of 15 residues. V was clipped by 1 base and J by 5 bases; unmatched bases: 7. The V gene's germline CDR1 is SGHRS and CDR2 YFSETQ. CDR3 in DNA: TGCGCCAGCAGCTTGAGGCAGGGGGCCGCGACTGAAGCTTTCTTT. Amino acids: CASSLRQGAATEAFF.